This TCR beta chain originates from a study of blood T cell repertoires in COVID-19 (dated by TCRdb to 2020 to 2022). At the level of the whole study: Samples covering the acute and convalescent phases of COVID-19 were provided by collaborators in the United States, Italy and Spain. Deeply sampled blood TCRbeta repertoires from subjects exposed to, actively infected with, or recovered from COVID-19 were included in the dataset. The repertoires were made available in a free public database intended to serve as a resource for research on the immune response to SARS-CoV-2. Nearly every sample came with metadata listing a de-identified subject ID, COVID-19 status, age in years and sex. The prospective study material was composed of cDNA or gDNA derived from T cells, B-cell-depleted T cells, or PBMCs. The samples were drawn from two sources: the first 160 participants of the ongoing ImmuneRACE study, and fewer than 1,500 subjects contributed by 6 global collaborators. Where available, HLA class I and class II types were taken from metadata supplied by the sample provider and were not determined by assay-based typing. Here is what the overall study found, with its caveats: The quantity of clinical and demographic metadata differed by source and by participant and was supplied without curation.

The immunoSEQ Assay, a bias-controlled multiplex PCR, was used to amplify TCRbeta CDR3 regions from genomic DNA. As for the original processing: The number of nucleated cells in each sample was estimated from the amplification of reference gene primers within the assay. Sequence reads were collapsed and filtered to measure the absolute abundance of every unique TCRbeta CDR3 rearrangement. For each sample, productive Simpson clonality was calculated as the square root of Simpson's diversity index across productive rearrangements. As stored in TCRdb, this immuneACCESS dataset retains in-frame rearrangements with V and J assigned. A fraction of the clones does not appear; measured against another copy, unresolved V genes explain less than half of the discrepancy, and the remainder lacks a known reason. The DNA gave D and trimming, while V, J and clone size come from that table. In all, the sample holds approximately 140,000 clones, and just under 85% of those were seen once. Approximately 3.6% of the sample lies in the top ten.

Participants in the prospective study were aged roughly 18 to 100 years, lived in some 24 United States geographic areas, and enrolled through a virtual design. In the prospective study, participants were assigned to cohorts based on the clinical history participants reported in a screening survey and a study questionnaire. In the prospective study, mobile phlebotomists collected whole blood, serum and a nasopharyngeal or oropharyngeal swab from each participant. Additional blood draws and questionnaires over an approximately two-month period could optionally be provided by prospective study participants. Blood samples from the prospective study were shipped frozen or at room temperature prior to DNA extraction. On this clone itself: Its antigen is still unknown. No much larger clone exists at a distance of one base, and base qualities are not known.

V lost 6 bases and J lost 9 bases, and the count of bases not matched to a germline gene is 8. Including cysteine and phenylalanine, the CDR3 has 14 amino acids. The sequence is cut down to CDR3 DNA, 42 bases in frame from base 1. CDR1 and CDR2 are drawn from the germline V gene: KGHSH, LQKENI. What was sequenced was PBMCs or T cells enriched from blood (not recorded which). The clonotype comes from a woman aged 50 to 60 with acute COVID-19. The rearranged segments are TRBV18 and TRBJ1-6; the junction holds 7 bases that match TRBD1. The CDR3 has the sequence CASSRDSELSPLHF. In nucleotides, the sequence is TGTGCCAGCTCCCGGGACAGTGAGCTTTCACCCCTCCACTTT.